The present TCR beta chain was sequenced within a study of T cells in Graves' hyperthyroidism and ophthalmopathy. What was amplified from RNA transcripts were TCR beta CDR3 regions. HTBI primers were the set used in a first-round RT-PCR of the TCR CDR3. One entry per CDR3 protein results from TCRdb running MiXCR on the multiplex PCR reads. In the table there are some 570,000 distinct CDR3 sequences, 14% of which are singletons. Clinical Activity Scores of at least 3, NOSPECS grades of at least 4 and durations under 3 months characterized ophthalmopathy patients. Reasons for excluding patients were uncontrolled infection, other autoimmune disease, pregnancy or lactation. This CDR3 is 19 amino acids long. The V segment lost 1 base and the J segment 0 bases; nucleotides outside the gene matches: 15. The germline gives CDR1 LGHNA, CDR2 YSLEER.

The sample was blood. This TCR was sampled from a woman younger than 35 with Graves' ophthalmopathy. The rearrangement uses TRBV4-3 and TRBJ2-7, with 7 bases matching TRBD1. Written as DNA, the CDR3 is TGCGCCAGCAGCCAAGTGGCTTCCATTGGGACAGCTAGCTCCTACGAGCAGTACTTC. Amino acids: CASSQVASIGTASSYEQYF.